The 22 T cell receptor beta chains below come from one sample, sequenced in a study of shared clonotypes between healthy human individuals. TCRdb's copy holds only in-frame clones and misses some; the assay was immunoSEQ multiplex PCR. The table records nearly 2 million clones, about 95% of them present only once. Naive CD8 cells comprised CD45RO-negative, CCR7-positively selected cells, excluding terminally differentiated effector memory CD45RA+ cells. Source material: naive CD8+ T cells sorted from blood. The receptors here all came from a man between 18 and 35 years old in good health.

This chain joins TRBV28 and TRBJ2-7; 8 nucleotides agree with TRBD2. The CDR3 totals 17 residues. Germline lookup yields CDR1 MDHEN and CDR2 SYDVKM. Trimming cost V 3 bases and J 6 bases; bases outside gene matches: 16. CDR3 DNA sequence: TGTGCCAGCAGTTTCTCGGGAGGGGGGAGCGAACAATCCGAGCAGTACTTC. It encodes CASSFSGGGSEQSEQYF.

The V gene is TRBV27, the J gene TRBJ2-1; 10 nucleotides agree with TRBD2. The germline gives CDR1 MNHEY, CDR2 SMNVEV (reference sequence). The length of the CDR3 is 14 residues. V lost 3 bases, J lost 7 bases, and 3 bases stayed unmatched. The CDR3 DNA follows: TGTGCCAGCAGTTTCAGCGGGAGGGGAAATGAGCAGTTCTTC. Encoded protein: CASSFSGRGNEQFF.

The chain carries TRBV9 and TRBJ1-2; no firm D call. With 0 bases removed from V and 1 base from J, the gap between germline ends came to 10 bases. Germline V CDR1 and CDR2: SGDLS, YYNGEE. The CDR3 covers 15 residues. CDR3 bases: TGTGCCAGCAGCGTAGAGGGCGTCGTTAACTATGGCTACACCTTC. Its protein product is CASSVEGVVNYGYTF.

This clone came up once. The genes are TRBV6-4 and TRBJ2-7; the D gene could be TRBD1 or TRBD2 (6 bases each). V dropped 2 bases and J dropped 5 bases, with 22 bases sitting between them. This CDR3 contains 17 residues. Per germline, CDR1 MRHNA and CDR2 SNTAGT. This chain's CDR3 is CASSDRPGRPGGHEQYF. The CDR3 DNA sequence: TGTGCCAGCAGTGACCGACCCGGACGTCCCGGGGGCCACGAGCAGTACTTC.

The V and J genes are TRBV5-5 and TRBJ2-7; D possibly corresponds to TRBD2 (6 bases). Between the trimmed V and J ends, which lost 2 bases and 12 bases, there was a span of 12 bases. The germline V gene encodes CDR1 SGHKS and CDR2 YYEKEE (reference sequence). CDR3 length equals 11 residues. The CDR3 protein is CASSFLGGVYF. As DNA, the CDR3 is TGTGCCAGCAGCTTCCTAGGAGGGGTGTACTTC. The whole variable domain, filled in from reference TRBV5-5 and TRBJ2-7, reads DAGVTQSPTHLIKTRGQQVTLRCSPISGHKSVSWYQQVLGQGPQFIFQYYEKEERGRGNFPDRFSARQFPNYSSELNVNALLLGDSALYLCASSFLGGVYFGPGTRLTVT.

This sequence joins TRBV5-1 and TRBJ2-7; a possible D gene is TRBD1 (6 bases). V was trimmed by 3 bases and J by 0 bases, leaving 19 bases between them. This CDR3 spans 17 amino acids. The germline gives CDR1 SGHRS, CDR2 YFSETQ. The CDR3 nucleotides read TGCGCCAGCAGCTGGACAGTCATCGGACCGGACTCCTACGAGCAGTACTTC. Translation: CASSWTVIGPDSYEQYF.

This chain uses TRBV29-1 with TRBJ1-1; 7 nucleotides match TRBD1. This CDR3 contains 13 residues. The V gene end was trimmed by 4 bases and the J gene end by 3 bases; junction bases not matched to a gene: 5. Per the germline V gene, CDR1 is SQVTM and CDR2 is ANQGSEA. The CDR3 DNA reads TGCAGCGTTGCCACAGGGGACGACACTGAAGCTTTCTTT. It yields the protein CSVATGDDTEAFF.

J is TRBJ2-7 and V is TRBV4-3; D may be TRBD1 (6 bases). Trimming removed 5 bases at V and 2 bases at J, with 16 bases between. Germline V gives CDR1 LGHNA, CDR2 YSLEER. CDR3 length: 15 residues. The CDR3 DNA sequence: TGCGCCAGCAGCGCAGCCCCCGCAGGGGCCTACGAGCAGTACTTC. Protein sequence: CASSAAPAGAYEQYF.

This rearrangement joins TRBV9 to TRBJ1-1, with D unresolved. CDR1 and CDR2 (germline): SGDLS, YYNGEE. The CDR3 is made up of 13 amino acids. With 4 bases removed from V and 8 bases from J, the gap between germline ends came to 15 bases. The CDR3 region has the DNA TGTGCCAGCAGCCCCGGGGTGTCATCAGAAGCTTTCTTT. Protein product: CASSPGVSSEAFF.

This clone has just a few counts. The chain recombines TRBV5-4 with TRBJ1-1, with 10 bases aligning to TRBD1. CDR3 length: 14 residues. The germline CDR1 and CDR2 sequences are SGHNT and YYREEE (reference sequence). V shed 5 bases and J 5 bases; nucleotides not matched to a gene: 6. The CDR3 protein is CASSFGTGETEAFF. The CDR3 bases are TGTGCCAGCAGTTTTGGGACAGGGGAAACTGAAGCTTTCTTT.

The V gene is TRBV27, the J gene TRBJ2-7; TRBD2 matches 13 bases. The CDR3 contains 15 residues. Germline V lookup: CDR1 MNHEY, CDR2 SMNVEV (reference sequence). Losses at the gene ends were 5 bases for V and 5 bases for J; bases not matched to a gene: 6. The CDR3 region is CASSPGLAGLNEQYF. CDR3 nucleotide sequence: TGTGCCAGCAGTCCGGGACTAGCGGGGTTGAACGAGCAGTACTTC.

The rearrangement joins TRBV7-9 to TRBJ1-6; the D gene is possibly TRBD1 (5 bases). V lost 6 bases to trimming and J lost 13 bases, with 19 bases between them. The CDR3 length is 14 residues. In germline, CDR1 is SEHNR, CDR2 FQNEAQ (reference sequence). CDR3 loop: CASSYTGSADPLHF. The CDR3 bases are TGTGCCAGCAGTTACACAGGATCGGCGGACCCCCTCCACTTT.

The chain uses TRBV5-6 and TRBJ2-1; D possibly uses TRBD1 or TRBD2 (5 bases each). The V and J ends lost 5 bases and 5 bases respectively, with 17 bases between them. Germline loops: CDR1 SGHDT, CDR2 YYEEEE. The CDR3 has 15 residues. The CDR3 protein is CASSTVRQGDNEQFF. The CDR3 DNA follows: TGTGCCAGCAGTACGGTTCGCCAGGGAGACAATGAGCAGTTCTTC.

The V and J genes are TRBV28 and TRBJ2-1; the D gene is possibly TRBD1 (5 bases). Trimming took off 2 bases at V and 0 bases at J, with 8 bases between the two ends. Germline CDR1 reads MDHEN; CDR2 reads SYDVKM. The CDR3 has 15 amino acids. The CDR3 region has the DNA TGTGCCAGCAGTTTAATAGGGGTCTCCTACAATGAGCAGTTCTTC. This encodes CASSLIGVSYNEQFF.

This clone appeared a single time. CDR3 sequence: CATPHPDRGNYEQFF. The CDR3 bases are TGTGCCACCCCCCACCCGGACAGGGGCAACTATGAGCAGTTCTTC. This rearrangement joins TRBV6-4 to TRBJ2-1; 9 bases map to TRBD1. The CDR3 is made up of 15 amino acids. V trimming: 10 bases; J trimming: 8 bases; junction bases outside the gene matches: 15. Germline-derived CDR1 and CDR2 are MRHNA and SNTAGT.

The gene calls are TRBV15 and TRBJ2-7; D ambiguous. This CDR3 has 13 amino acids. V lost 4 bases to trimming and J lost 0 bases, with 7 bases between them. Germline assignment: CDR1 LNHNV and CDR2 YYDKDF (reference sequence). CDR3 residues: CATSNSDSYEQYF. The CDR3 region has the DNA TGTGCCACCAGCAACTCGGACTCCTACGAGCAGTACTTC.

The rearrangement joins TRBV30 to TRBJ1-4, with D unclear. Germline V gene lookup returns CDR1 GTSNPN and CDR2 SVGIG (reference sequence). V lost 4 bases, J lost 2 bases, and 8 bases lay in between. The CDR3 contains 13 residues. CDR3 amino acids: CAWMLGTNEKLFF. The CDR3 DNA follows: TGTGCCTGGATGCTCGGGACTAATGAAAAACTGTTTTTT.

The chain has TRBV25-1 and TRBJ2-5; TRBD2 agrees at 8 bases. J was trimmed by 1 base and V by 0 bases; bases with no gene match: 4. The length of the CDR3 is 16 residues. Looked up from germline, CDR1 is MGHDK and CDR2 is SYGVNS. CDR3 sequence (DNA): TGTGCCAGCAGTGAATATGGTCTAGCGGGCCAAGAGACCCAGTACTTC. Its protein product is CASSEYGLAGQETQYF. The full variable domain, in which reference TRBV25-1 and TRBJ2-5 provide the parts outside the CDR3, is EADIYQTPRYLVIGTGKKITLECSQTMGHDKMYWYQQDPGMELHLIHYSYGVNSTEKGDLSSESTVSRIRTEHFPLTLESARPSHTSQYLCASSEYGLAGQETQYFGPGTRLLVL.

The gene calls are TRBV5-8 and TRBJ1-6; D is unclear. Trimming removed 0 bases at V and 6 bases at J, with 10 bases between. CDR1 and CDR2 (germline): SGHTS, YDEGEE. CDR3 length equals 15 residues. Here the CDR3 DNA reads TGTGCCAGCAGCTTGGAGGGATGGTCTAATTCACCCCTCCACTTT. Translating it yields CASSLEGWSNSPLHF.

This sequence joins TRBV27 and TRBJ2-2, with TRBD2 matching 7 bases. Germline V gene sequence: CDR1 MNHEY, CDR2 SMNVEV (reference sequence). The CDR3 covers 14 residues. J gave up 7 bases and V 3 bases, and 5 bases lay outside the gene matches. CDR3 coding DNA: TGTGCCAGCAGTTTGCCCACTAGCGACGGGGAGCTGTTTTTT. Translating it yields CASSLPTSDGELFF.

This chain uses TRBV19 with TRBJ1-1; D ambiguous. This CDR3 region has 14 residues. V lost 8 bases to trimming and J lost 1 base, with 14 bases between them. Germline loops: CDR1 LNHDA, CDR2 SQIVND (reference sequence). CDR3 region: CASAPTGSNTEAFF. The CDR3 coding sequence is TGTGCCAGTGCTCCGACGGGTTCGAACACTGAAGCTTTCTTT.

This clone was observed a handful of times. The gene calls are TRBV7-8 and TRBJ1-2; 7 bases map to TRBD1. With V trimmed by 1 base and J by 7 bases, 3 bases remained unmatched. Germline V gene data show CDR1 as SGHVS and CDR2 as FQNEAQ. There are 13 residues in the CDR3. The CDR3 DNA sequence: TGTGCCAGCAGCTTAGAGGGGGCGGGTGGCTACACCTTC. Protein: CASSLEGAGGYTF.